The 3 T cell receptor beta chains in this list originate from one sample, sequenced in a study of graft-versus-host responses after intestinal transplantation. Profiled with immunoSEQ multiplex PCR; TCRdb holds only in-frame clones, not every one. The table shows some 120,000 clones, with 90% to 95% occurring only once. No antigens are known for them. Sequenced here: unstimulated CD8+ T cells sorted from spleen or lymph node cells, sampled before transplant. These receptors were obtained from a human donor who was the organ donor for an intestinal transplant.

CDR3 DNA sequence: TGTGCCAGCAGCCCTCGGACTACCCCCTCCTACAATGAGCAGTTCTTC. Amino acids: CASSPRTTPSYNEQFF. V gene TRBV9 combines with J gene TRBJ2-1, with D tentatively TRBD2 (6 bases). CDR3 size: 16 residues. Germline assignment: CDR1 SGDLS and CDR2 YYNGEE. Trimming took 4 bases from V and 0 from J, leaving 14 bases between them.

This chain joins TRBV7-9 and TRBJ1-2; the D gene is possibly TRBD1 (6 bases). CDR3 length equals 11 residues. CDR1 SEHNR and CDR2 FQNEAQ come from the germline V gene (reference sequence). Trimming cost V 2 bases and J 11 bases, with 9 bases left between them. As DNA, the CDR3 is TGTGCCAGCAGCTTACTTGGACAGTACACCTTC. It encodes CASSLLGQYTF.

The CDR3 DNA is TGTGCCAGCAGTCCCAGGGGGACAGATACGCAGTATTTT. Translating it yields CASSPRGTDTQYF. The V call is TRBV27, the J call TRBJ2-3, with TRBD1 matching 7 bases. Germline CDR1 MNHEY, CDR2 SMNVEV (reference sequence). The CDR3 covers 13 residues. V was clipped by 5 bases and J by 3 bases; unmatched bases: 2.